Below, one T cell receptor (beta chain) is given with its context. Antigen specificity is unknown. The record originates from a study of radiation and T cells in renal cell carcinoma. Across the study: Nephrectomy followed 15 Gy stereotactic body radiation by 4 weeks. Study-wide results and caveats: Top tumor clonotypes rose in blood 2 weeks post-radiation, then contracted. No pretreatment tumor biopsies were available for baseline clonotypes.

This sample's time point: blood 2 weeks post-SBRT. Treatment specified: 15 Gy SBRT to primary tumor, nephrectomy 4 weeks later. Radiation-treated patients gave blood at baseline, week 2 and week 4. J gave up 2 bases and V 4 bases, and 3 bases lay outside the gene matches. Germline V gene sequence: CDR1 LNHDA, CDR2 SQIVND (reference sequence). The CDR3 length is 14 residues. Assay used: immunoSEQ multiplex PCR; TCRdb lists only in-frame clones, some missing. The table has roughly 130,000 clones, about 88% seen once. Sequencing was performed on blood, taken from a patient whose treatment included radiotherapy and nephrectomy. The TCR comes from a woman in her seventies with renal cell carcinoma. The gene calls are TRBV19 and TRBJ2-7; 9 nucleotides align to TRBD1. The CDR3 nucleotides read TGTGCCAGTAGTAAGGGACAGGGCCCCTACGAGCAGTACTTC. The encoded protein is CASSKGQGPYEQYF.